These T cell receptor beta chains were read from a single sample in a study of T cell responses to AZD1222 COVID-19 vaccine. Sequencing was performed with immunoSEQ multiplex PCR; in TCRdb, only in-frame clones are kept and a portion is missing. The sample has about 140,000 clones; about 90% are singletons. This specimen consisted of peripheral blood, obtained 28 days after the second dose of the MenACWY control vaccine. The source is an adult who received the MenACWY meningococcal vaccine as a control. CDR3s include the opening cysteine and the closing phenylalanine or tryptophan. The D gene is left open where the match is weak. The size field is filled for only some rows; it gives once, few, many or a size class.

v_gene	abundance	j_gene	d_gene	CDR3aa	CDR3nt
TRBV29-1	NA	TRBJ2-1	TRBD2	CSVERGLAGKEQFF	TGCAGCGTTGAGCGGGGACTAGCGGGAAAGGAGCAGTTCTTC
TRBV29-1	few	TRBJ1-1	NA	CSVVQGRNTEAFF	TGCAGCGTTGTTCAGGGGAGGAACACTGAAGCTTTCTTT
TRBV18	NA	TRBJ2-5	NA	CASSPPHGEETQYF	TGTGCCAGCTCACCACCGCACGGGGAAGAGACCCAGTACTTC
TRBV7-9	NA	TRBJ2-7	NA	CASSPPPGRDTYEQYF	TGTGCCAGCAGCCCCCCTCCGGGGCGGGATACCTACGAGCAGTACTTC
TRBV19	NA	TRBJ2-7	NA	CASSSSDRPSYEQYF	TGTGCCAGTAGTAGCTCCGACAGGCCGTCCTACGAGCAGTACTTC
TRBV11-3	NA	TRBJ2-7	TRBD1	CASSNSRDRGRDEQYF	TGTGCCAGCAGCAACTCCCGGGACAGGGGTCGGGACGAGCAGTACTTC
TRBV25-1	NA	TRBJ2-3	TRBD2	CASSASGTPPDTQYF	TGTGCCAGCAGTGCTAGCGGGACCCCACCAGATACGCAGTATTTT
TRBV24-1	NA	TRBJ2-5	NA	CATSGGWWDQETQYF	TGTGCCACCAGTGGTGGCTGGTGGGACCAAGAGACCCAGTACTTC
TRBV7-9	NA	TRBJ2-1	NA	CASSSPLNENEQFF	TGTGCCAGCAGCTCCCCTTTGAACGAAAATGAGCAGTTCTTC
TRBV7-2	NA	TRBJ2-1	NA	CASSLMGGYNEQFF	TGTGCCAGCAGCTTGATGGGGGGTTACAATGAGCAGTTCTTC
TRBV5-5	NA	TRBJ2-1	NA	CASSPPPDYNEQFF	TGTGCCAGCAGCCCCCCCCCAGATTACAATGAGCAGTTCTTC
TRBV6-1	NA	TRBJ1-1	NA	CASSDLFLGGGPFF	TGTGCCAGCAGTGACCTGTTTCTCGGGGGAGGCCCTTTCTTT
TRBV4-3	NA	TRBJ2-3	NA	CASSQEPHVPGARADTQYF	TGCGCCAGCAGCCAAGAACCCCACGTTCCGGGGGCGCGCGCAGATACGCAGTATTTT
TRBV28	few	TRBJ2-7	NA	CASSLVGVAGYEQYF	TGTGCCAGCAGTTTAGTTGGAGTGGCGGGCTACGAGCAGTACTTC
TRBV6-5	NA	TRBJ1-6	NA	CASSYSGPRNNSPLHF	TGTGCCAGCAGTTACTCTGGACCGAGGAATAATTCACCCCTCCACTTT
TRBV5-1	NA	TRBJ1-5	TRBD1	CASSAGQGAQPQHF	TGCGCCAGCAGCGCGGGACAGGGGGCGCAGCCCCAGCATTTT
TRBV6-1	NA	TRBJ2-7	NA	CASSDGHGYEQYF	TGTGCCAGCAGTGACGGGCATGGCTACGAGCAGTACTTC
TRBV12-3/TRBV12-4	NA	TRBJ2-2	NA	CASSGIAGELFF	TGTGCCAGCAGTGGGATAGCCGGGGAGCTGTTTTTT
TRBV5-4	NA	TRBJ1-5	NA	CASSLDRDNQPQHF	TGTGCCAGCAGCTTGGACAGGGACAATCAGCCCCAGCATTTT
TRBV27	NA	TRBJ2-7	NA	CASKLAGSYEQYF	TGTGCCAGCAAGTTGGCAGGCTCCTACGAGCAGTACTTC
TRBV30	NA	TRBJ1-4	NA	CAWIGGTNEKLFF	TGTGCCTGGATTGGCGGGACTAATGAAAAACTGTTTTTT
TRBV4-1	NA	TRBJ1-6	TRBD1	CASSPTGHFDNSPLHF	TGCGCCAGCAGCCCGACAGGGCATTTCGATAATTCACCCCTCCACTTT
TRBV7-2	NA	TRBJ2-7	TRBD2	CASSLVAGDFHEQYF	TGTGCCAGCAGCTTAGTTGCGGGAGATTTCCACGAGCAGTACTTC
TRBV7-2	NA	TRBJ2-3	NA	CASSLAPTLDTQYF	TGTGCCAGCAGCTTAGCTCCCACACTTGATACGCAGTATTTT
TRBV12-3/TRBV12-4	few	TRBJ1-4	NA	CASSSRFGEKLFF	TGTGCCAGCAGCTCCCGGTTTGGTGAAAAACTGTTTTTT
TRBV27	NA	TRBJ2-3	TRBD2	CASSPWGLAASTDTQYF	TGTGCCAGCAGTCCTTGGGGACTAGCGGCTAGCACAGATACGCAGTATTTT
TRBV28	NA	TRBJ2-5	NA	CASSRTGVWETQYF	TGTGCCAGCAGCCGCACCGGGGTCTGGGAGACCCAGTACTTC
TRBV12-5	NA	TRBJ1-6	NA	CASGFDAVPLHF	TGTGCTAGTGGTTTTGACGCGGTCCCCCTCCACTTT
TRBV28	NA	TRBJ1-6	NA	CASSPIGGSLASPLHF	TGTGCCAGCAGTCCAATAGGCGGGTCCTTAGCCTCACCCCTCCACTTT
TRBV19	NA	TRBJ2-7	NA	CASSEHRDGTSEQYF	TGTGCCAGTAGTGAACACCGGGACGGTACGTCCGAGCAGTACTTC
TRBV4-1	few	TRBJ1-6	NA	CASSQAPDREYSPLHF	TGCGCCAGCAGCCAAGCCCCGGACAGAGAATATTCACCCCTCCACTTT
TRBV6-5	NA	TRBJ1-4	NA	CASSYGTSEKLFF	TGTGCCAGCAGTTACGGGACAAGTGAAAAACTGTTTTTT
TRBV5-1	NA	TRBJ2-1	NA	CASSLGLWSYNEQFF	TGCGCCAGCAGCTTGGGATTATGGTCTTACAATGAGCAGTTCTTC
TRBV6-5	NA	TRBJ1-3	TRBD1	CASTNRGPGNTIYF	TGTGCCAGCACCAACAGGGGTCCTGGAAACACCATATATTTT
TRBV28	NA	TRBJ1-5	NA	CASSFPRAAGQPQHF	TGTGCCAGCAGTTTCCCCCGGGCAGCGGGTCAGCCCCAGCATTTT
TRBV19	NA	TRBJ2-1	NA	CASSVGRNEQFF	TGTGCCAGTAGTGTCGGACGCAATGAGCAGTTCTTC
TRBV20-1	NA	TRBJ2-2	NA	CSARLAGELFF	TGCAGTGCTAGATTGGCCGGGGAGCTGTTTTTT
TRBV28	NA	TRBJ2-7	NA	CASSPPTPGTYEQYF	TGTGCCAGCAGTCCCCCGACCCCGGGCACCTACGAGCAGTACTTC
TRBV7-9	NA	TRBJ2-1	NA	CASSLGGHEQFF	TGTGCCAGCAGCTTAGGAGGGCATGAGCAGTTCTTC
TRBV28	once	TRBJ2-1	NA	CASKGTVLYNEQFF	TGTGCCAGCAAGGGGACCGTATTATACAATGAGCAGTTCTTC
TRBV10-3	NA	TRBJ1-2	NA	CAITSDRSHGYTF	TGTGCCATCACCTCAGACAGGTCCCATGGCTACACCTTC